What follows are 9 T cell receptor beta chains derived from one specimen sequenced in a study of a mutant IDH1 vaccine in newly diagnosed glioma. No antigen is known for these receptors. The table came from immunoSEQ multiplex PCR; TCRdb's copy has only in-frame clones and leaves some out. Of 120,000 or so clones in the sample, about four fifths were seen once. This sample's time point: week 11, during vaccination. Each dose of the vaccine consisted of 300 ug of mutant IDH1 20-mer peptide, with topical imiquimod. Sample: PBMCs, taken from a glioma patient whose treatment included an IDH1 peptide vaccine. These receptor sequences come from a man in his forties with glioma.

This chain uses TRBV27 with TRBJ2-7; 7 bases are shared with TRBD2. Germline CDR1 reads MNHEY; CDR2 reads SMNVEV (reference sequence). V gave up 4 bases and J gave up 2 bases; unmatched junction bases: 5. This CDR3 has 14 residues. This chain's CDR3 is CASSSSSGPYEQYF. The DNA of the CDR3 is TGTGCCAGCAGTTCCTCTAGCGGTCCCTACGAGCAGTACTTC.

With respect to this clone: The sample holds other DNA sequences that translate to the same CDR3. J is TRBJ1-2 and V is TRBV19; 9 bases line up with TRBD1. The length of the CDR3 is 13 residues. CDR1 LNHDA and CDR2 SQIVND come from the germline V gene (reference sequence). The J segment lost 5 bases and the V segment lost 3 bases, leaving 1 base of the junction unmatched. The CDR3: CASSIGQGYGYTF. The CDR3 nucleotides read TGTGCCAGTAGTATCGGACAGGGGTATGGCTACACCTTC.

This chain links TRBV19 with TRBJ1-1; the D gene is possibly TRBD1 (5 bases). The CDR3 has 13 residues. Germline-derived CDR1 and CDR2 are LNHDA and SQIVND (reference sequence). V was shortened by 3 bases and J by 7 bases, with 12 bases between the two germline ends. The CDR3 sequence is CASSIQGLGEAFF. The CDR3 coding sequence is TGTGCCAGTAGTATCCAGGGTCTGGGTGAAGCTTTCTTT.

The rearrangement uses TRBV4-2 and TRBJ2-1; a possible D gene is TRBD1 (6 bases). Trimming took 4 bases from V and 8 from J, leaving 18 bases between them. Germline CDR1 LGHNA, CDR2 YNFKEQ. The CDR3 contains 15 residues. CDR3 bases: TGTGCCAGCAGCCGCACCGGGACACCAGTCGATGAGCAGTTCTTC. Translating it yields CASSRTGTPVDEQFF.

The chain couples TRBV6-1 to TRBJ2-7; D perhaps matches TRBD1 (5 bases). The CDR3 runs 11 residues. V lost 6 bases to trimming and J lost 4 bases, with 7 bases between them. Germline lookup yields CDR1 MNHNS and CDR2 SASEGT. DNA of the CDR3: TGTGCCAGCAGACAGGATTACGAGCAGTACTTC. Translating gives CASRQDYEQYF.

The chain combines TRBV6-5 with TRBJ1-5; D remains ambiguous. The CDR3 length is 14 residues. V lost 1 base, J lost 3 bases, and 7 bases lay in between. CDR1 and CDR2 from the germline V gene are MNHEY and SVGAGI. CDR3 residues: CASSYLGLNQPQHF. CDR3 coding DNA: TGTGCCAGCAGTTACTTGGGCCTCAATCAGCCCCAGCATTTT.

This clone showed up just a few times. The rearrangement links TRBV19 to TRBJ2-2; D not resolved. Trimming took off 5 bases at V and 3 bases at J, with 10 bases between the two ends. From germline, CDR1 is LNHDA and CDR2 SQIVND (reference sequence). The CDR3 has 14 amino acids. This CDR3 reads CASSGRWDTGELFF. CDR3 DNA sequence: TGTGCCAGTAGTGGTCGATGGGACACCGGGGAGCTGTTTTTT. Supplemented by reference TRBV19 and TRBJ2-2, the full variable domain reads DGGITQSPKYLFRKEGQNVTLSCEQNLNHDAMYWYRQDPGQGLRLIYYSQIVNDFQKGDIAEGYSVSREKKESFPLTVTSAQKNPTAFYLCASSGRWDTGELFFGEGSRLTVL.

This rearrangement joins TRBV19 to TRBJ2-3, with D possibly being TRBD1 or TRBD2 (6 bases each). V was trimmed by 5 bases and J by 0 bases, leaving 15 bases between them. Germline CDR1 reads LNHDA; CDR2 reads SQIVND (reference sequence). This CDR3 comprises 16 residues. The CDR3 loop is CASSPKAGHSTDTQYF. The DNA of the CDR3 is TGTGCCAGTAGTCCTAAGGCGGGACACAGCACAGATACGCAGTATTTT. Using reference TRBV19 and TRBJ2-3 for the parts outside the CDR3, the full variable domain is DGGITQSPKYLFRKEGQNVTLSCEQNLNHDAMYWYRQDPGQGLRLIYYSQIVNDFQKGDIAEGYSVSREKKESFPLTVTSAQKNPTAFYLCASSPKAGHSTDTQYFGPGTRLTVL.

The chain joins TRBV15 to TRBJ1-1; D might be TRBD1 (5 bases). Trimming pared 0 bases from V and 0 bases from J, leaving 8 bases between. The CDR3 loop spans 15 amino acids. CDR1 LNHNV and CDR2 YYDKDF come from the germline V gene (reference sequence). The CDR3 DNA reads TGTGCCACCAGCAGAGAGAGGGGATTGAACACTGAAGCTTTCTTT. Protein sequence: CATSRERGLNTEAFF.